Listed below are T cell receptor beta chains from one sample, sequenced in a study of OX40 agonist ivuxolimab in advanced cancers. Sequencing was performed with immunoSEQ multiplex PCR; in TCRdb, only in-frame clones are kept and a portion is missing. The data hold 39,000 or so clones, with around 87% observed a single time. The sample was CD4+ or CD8+ T cells sorted from blood, taken in a trial of the OX40 agonist ivuxolimab. All receptors derive from an adult with an advanced solid tumor such as melanoma, head and neck, liver or kidney cancer. The CDR3 runs from the conserved cysteine through the conserved F or W. A D gene is named only where the DNA matches it firmly. Clone size appears in some rows only: once, few, many, or a class for an expanded clone.

J | V | D | size | CDR3 | DNA
TRBJ1-1 | TRBV11-2 | TRBD1 | . | CASSVTGVGTEAFF | TGTGCCAGCAGCGTAACAGGGGTCGGCACTGAAGCTTTCTTT
TRBJ2-3 | TRBV14 | . | . | CASSSRVYSTDTQYF | TGTGCCAGCAGCTCCCGAGTCTACAGCACAGATACGCAGTATTTT
TRBJ2-7 | TRBV7-2 | . | once | CASNDGSDPYEQYF | TGTGCCAGCAACGACGGGAGCGATCCCTACGAGCAGTACTTC
TRBJ2-2 | TRBV7-2 | . | . | CASSSLYTGELFF | TGTGCCAGCAGTAGCCTCTACACCGGGGAGCTGTTTTTT
TRBJ2-7 | TRBV9 | . | . | CASSVASEKGEQYF | TGTGCCAGCAGCGTGGCTAGCGAAAAGGGCGAGCAGTACTTC
TRBJ2-5 | TRBV9 | TRBD2 | . | CASSITSGGARETQYF | TGTGCCAGCAGCATCACTAGCGGGGGGGCCAGGGAGACCCAGTACTTC
TRBJ2-5 | TRBV19 | . | . | CASSSETGRPEETQYF | TGTGCCAGTAGTTCGGAGACAGGGAGGCCTGAAGAGACCCAGTACTTC
TRBJ2-5 | TRBV6-5 | TRBD1 | . | CASSKRGLGETQYF | TGTGCCAGCAGTAAAAGGGGGCTGGGAGAGACCCAGTACTTC
TRBJ2-5 | TRBV10-3 | TRBD1 | . | CAIKPGQQETQYF | TGTGCCATCAAACCGGGACAGCAAGAGACCCAGTACTTC
TRBJ2-5 | TRBV5-1 | . | . | CASSLDRQETQYF | TGCGCCAGCAGCTTGGACAGGCAAGAGACCCAGTACTTC
TRBJ2-7 | TRBV28 | . | . | CASSFGGVALDEQYF | TGTGCCAGCAGTTTTGGCGGGGTCGCCCTTGACGAGCAGTACTTC
TRBJ1-1 | TRBV5-1 | . | few | CASSVEVGGTEAFF | TGCGCCAGCAGCGTGGAGGTGGGGGGCACTGAAGCTTTCTTT
TRBJ2-2 | TRBV7-8 | . | once | CASSLTGGVGGELFF | TGTGCCAGCAGCTTAACGGGGGGCGTGGGCGGGGAGCTGTTTTTT
TRBJ1-2 | TRBV27 | . | . | CASSVRGDGYTF | TGTGCCAGCAGTGTCAGGGGAGATGGCTACACCTTC
TRBJ2-7 | TRBV2 | . | . | CASSEGATYEQYF | TGTGCCAGCAGTGAAGGGGCTACCTACGAGCAGTACTTC
TRBJ2-3 | TRBV6-5 | TRBD2 | once | CASSYGGGVTDTQYF | TGTGCCAGCAGTTACGGGGGGGGAGTCACAGATACGCAGTATTTT
TRBJ2-1 | TRBV7-9 | TRBD2 | . | CASSYPGTSGSSEQFF | TGTGCCAGCAGCTACCCCGGGACTAGCGGGAGCTCCGAGCAGTTCTTC
TRBJ1-6 | TRBV6-6 | . | . | CASSSTGNSPLHF | TGTGCCAGCAGTTCCACGGGAAATTCACCCCTCCACTTT
TRBJ2-7 | TRBV2 | . | . | CASSGDYGTLVYEQYF | TGTGCCAGCAGTGGGGACTACGGGACATTAGTCTACGAGCAGTACTTC
TRBJ2-7 | TRBV30 | . | . | CAWRGREFQGTYF | TGTGCCTGGAGGGGGAGGGAGTTTCAGGGGACGTACTTC
TRBJ2-1 | TRBV2 | . | . | CASRPPVGSGNYNEQFF | TGTGCCAGCAGGCCTCCGGTGGGTAGCGGAAACTACAATGAGCAGTTCTTC
TRBJ1-1 | TRBV7-9 | . | . | CASSRSSNTEAFF | TGTGCCAGCAGCCGGTCGTCAAACACTGAAGCTTTCTTT
TRBJ1-2 | TRBV11-2 | . | few | CASSYNRDYGYTF | TGTGCCAGCAGCTATAACAGGGACTATGGCTACACCTTC
TRBJ1-3 | TRBV2 | . | . | CASTDVITSGNTIYF | TGTGCCAGCACCGATGTGATTACTTCTGGAAACACCATATATTTT
TRBJ1-6 | TRBV2 | . | once | CASTYNSPLHF | TGTGCCAGCACGTATAATTCACCCCTCCACTTT
TRBJ1-3 | TRBV19 | . | . | CASQRTGTSGNTIYF | TGTGCCAGCCAGCGAACAGGGACCTCTGGAAACACCATATATTTT
TRBJ1-2 | TRBV5-6 | . | . | CASSFGQGSVGYTF | TGTGCCAGCAGCTTCGGGCAGGGATCGGTCGGCTACACCTTC
TRBJ2-7 | TRBV19 | TRBD2 | . | CASSLRRPSGISSYEQYF | TGTGCCAGTAGTCTCCGGAGGCCTAGCGGGATCAGCTCCTACGAGCAGTACTTC
TRBJ1-1 | TRBV9 | . | . | CASSVDASGSTEAFF | TGTGCCAGCAGCGTAGATGCGTCCGGGAGCACTGAAGCTTTCTTT
TRBJ1-1 | TRBV18 | . | . | CASSLHEGPNTEAFF | TGTGCCAGCTCACTCCACGAGGGGCCGAACACTGAAGCTTTCTTT
TRBJ2-5 | TRBV9 | . | . | CASSVEGGTQYF | TGTGCCAGCAGCGTAGAGGGAGGGACCCAGTACTTC
TRBJ1-4 | TRBV9 | . | . | CASSSTAGPSNEKLFF | TGTGCCAGCAGCTCAACCGCCGGGCCGAGTAATGAAAAACTGTTTTTT
TRBJ2-7 | TRBV9 | TRBD2 | . | CASSISGASSYEQYF | TGTGCCAGCAGCATTAGCGGGGCTAGCTCCTACGAGCAGTACTTC
TRBJ2-2 | TRBV4-1 | . | . | CASSQGAANHHTGELFF | TGCGCCAGCAGCCAGGGGGCCGCTAACCACCACACCGGGGAGCTGTTTTTT
TRBJ1-3 | TRBV28 | . | . | CASRYDTRSGNTIYF | TGTGCCAGCAGATATGACACGCGCTCTGGAAACACCATATATTTT
TRBJ2-3 | TRBV5-4 | . | . | CASSLIGGTDTQYF | TGTGCCAGCAGCTTGATAGGGGGGACAGATACGCAGTATTTT
TRBJ2-1 | TRBV5-1 | TRBD1 | . | CASSRDSRDNEQFF | TGCGCCAGCAGCAGGGACAGCCGGGACAATGAGCAGTTCTTC
TRBJ2-5 | TRBV27 | . | . | CASSLQETQYF | TGTGCCAGCAGTCTCCAAGAGACCCAGTACTTC
TRBJ2-3 | TRBV9 | TRBD2 | . | CASSSSGQGADTQYF | TGTGCCAGCAGCTCTAGCGGGCAAGGTGCAGATACGCAGTATTTT
TRBJ2-3 | TRBV18 | TRBD2 | . | CASSPTSGYTDTQYF | TGTGCCAGCTCACCAACTAGCGGATACACAGATACGCAGTATTTT
TRBJ2-5 | TRBV11-2 | . | . | CASSLVWAPQETQYF | TGTGCCAGCAGCCTGGTTTGGGCCCCCCAAGAGACCCAGTACTTC
TRBJ2-7 | TRBV7-8 | . | . | CASSLLYEQYF | TGTGCCAGCAGCTTACTCTACGAGCAGTACTTC
TRBJ1-2 | TRBV6-1 | TRBD1 | . | CASSEATGVNYGYTF | TGTGCCAGCAGTGAAGCGACAGGGGTAAACTATGGCTACACCTTC
TRBJ1-2 | TRBV11-2 | . | . | CASSLLSAQDYGYTF | TGTGCCAGCAGCTTACTATCGGCACAGGACTATGGCTACACCTTC
TRBJ1-3 | TRBV10-3 | . | . | CAISDSSAPGNTIYF | TGTGCCATCAGTGACTCTTCTGCTCCTGGAAACACCATATATTTT
TRBJ2-1 | TRBV9 | TRBD2 | . | CASSVLAGVFNGNEQFF | TGTGCCAGCAGCGTACTAGCGGGAGTCTTTAATGGCAATGAGCAGTTCTTC
TRBJ2-2 | TRBV29-1 | TRBD2 | . | CSVGTSRERTGELFF | TGCAGCGTCGGGACTAGCAGGGAGCGGACCGGGGAGCTGTTTTTT